This TCR beta chain was retrieved from a study of blood T cell repertoires in COVID-19. Across the whole study: Whether acute or convalescent, the COVID-19 samples came from the United States, Italy and Spain. The analysed material was cDNA or gDNA that came from T cells, B-cell-depleted T cells, or PBMCs.

Original analysis: The assay estimated nucleated cells by amplifying reference gene primers. Repertoires were generated with immunoSEQ multiplex PCR, while TCRdb's copy carries only in-frame clones and drops some. Clonal size and the V and J genes are those of that table, whereas D and trimming came from the DNA. The data show under 200,000 clones, approximately 85% seen once. The clonotype originates from a woman aged 80 or over with acute or convalescent COVID-19. The material sequenced was peripheral blood.

For the CDR3, the DNA is TGTGCCAGCAGTGTCTTGCGGGAGGGATTAAGCTCCTACGAGCAGTACTTC. Its protein is CASSVLREGLSSYEQYF. The chain is built from TRBV6-1 and TRBJ2-7; 9 nucleotides match TRBD2. The CDR3 is 17 residues long. The V segment lost 4 bases and the J segment 0 bases; nucleotides outside the gene matches: 10. Germline V gives CDR1 MNHNS, CDR2 SASEGT.